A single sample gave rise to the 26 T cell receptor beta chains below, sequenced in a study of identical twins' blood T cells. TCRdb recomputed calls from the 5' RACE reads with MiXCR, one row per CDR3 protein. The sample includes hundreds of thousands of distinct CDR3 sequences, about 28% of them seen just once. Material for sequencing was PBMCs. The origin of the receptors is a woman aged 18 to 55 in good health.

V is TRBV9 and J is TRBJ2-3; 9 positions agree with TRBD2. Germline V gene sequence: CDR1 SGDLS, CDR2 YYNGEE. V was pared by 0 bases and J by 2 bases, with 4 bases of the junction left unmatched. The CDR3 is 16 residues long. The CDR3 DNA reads TGTGCCAGCAGCGTAGAGGCGGGGGGGGACACAGATACGCAGTATTTT. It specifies CASSVEAGGDTDTQYF.

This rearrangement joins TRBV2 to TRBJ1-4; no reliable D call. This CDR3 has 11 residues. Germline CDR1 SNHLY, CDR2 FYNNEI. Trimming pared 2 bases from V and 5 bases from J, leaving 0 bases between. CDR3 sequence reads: CASSENEKLFF. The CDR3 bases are TGTGCCAGCAGTGAAAATGAAAAACTGTTTTTT.

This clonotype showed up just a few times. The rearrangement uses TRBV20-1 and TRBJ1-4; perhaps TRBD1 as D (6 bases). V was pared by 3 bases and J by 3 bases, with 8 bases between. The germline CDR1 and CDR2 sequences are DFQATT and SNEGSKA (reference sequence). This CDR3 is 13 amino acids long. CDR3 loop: CSASRTANEKLFF. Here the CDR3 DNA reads TGCAGTGCTAGCCGGACAGCTAATGAAAAACTGTTTTTT.

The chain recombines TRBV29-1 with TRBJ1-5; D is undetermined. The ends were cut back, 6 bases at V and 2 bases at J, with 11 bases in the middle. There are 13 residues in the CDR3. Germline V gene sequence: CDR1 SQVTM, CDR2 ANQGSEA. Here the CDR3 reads CSVGDWGNQPQHF. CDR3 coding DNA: TGCAGCGTCGGGGATTGGGGCAATCAGCCCCAGCATTTT.

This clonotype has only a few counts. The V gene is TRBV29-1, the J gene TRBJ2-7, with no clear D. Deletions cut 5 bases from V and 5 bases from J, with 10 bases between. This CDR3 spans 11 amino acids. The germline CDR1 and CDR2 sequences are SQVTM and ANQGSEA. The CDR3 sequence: CSVQGGDEQYF. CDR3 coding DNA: TGCAGCGTTCAAGGTGGCGACGAGCAGTACTTC.

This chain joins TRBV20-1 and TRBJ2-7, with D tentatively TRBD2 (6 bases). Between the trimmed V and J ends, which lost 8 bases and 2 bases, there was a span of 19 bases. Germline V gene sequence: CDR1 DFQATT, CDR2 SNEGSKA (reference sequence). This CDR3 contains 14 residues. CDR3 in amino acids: CSTINAGRPYEQYF. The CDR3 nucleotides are TGCAGTACTATAAACGCGGGACGGCCCTACGAGCAGTACTTC.

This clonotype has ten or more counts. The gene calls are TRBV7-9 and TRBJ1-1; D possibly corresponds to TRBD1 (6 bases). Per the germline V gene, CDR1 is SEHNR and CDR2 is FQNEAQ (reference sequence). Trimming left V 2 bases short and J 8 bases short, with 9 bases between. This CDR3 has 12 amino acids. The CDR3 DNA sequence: TGTGCCAGCAGCTTATGGGACATAGAAGCTTTCTTT. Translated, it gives CASSLWDIEAFF.

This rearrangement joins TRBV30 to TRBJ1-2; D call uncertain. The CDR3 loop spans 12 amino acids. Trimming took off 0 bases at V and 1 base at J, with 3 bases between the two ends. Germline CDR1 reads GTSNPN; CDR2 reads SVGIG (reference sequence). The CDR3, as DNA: TGTGCCTGGAGTGTACATAACTATGGCTACACCTTC. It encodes CAWSVHNYGYTF.

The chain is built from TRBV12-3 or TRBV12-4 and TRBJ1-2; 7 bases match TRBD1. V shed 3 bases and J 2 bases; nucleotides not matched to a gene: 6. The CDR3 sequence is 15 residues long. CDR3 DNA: TGTGCCAGCAGTTTCGGACAGGCAACAAACTATGGCTACACCTTC. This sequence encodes CASSFGQATNYGYTF.

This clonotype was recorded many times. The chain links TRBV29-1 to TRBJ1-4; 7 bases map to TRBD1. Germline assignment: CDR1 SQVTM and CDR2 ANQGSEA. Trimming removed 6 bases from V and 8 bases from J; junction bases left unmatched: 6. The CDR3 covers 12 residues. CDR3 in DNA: TGCAGCGTACCAGGGGGAGGCGAAAAACTGTTTTTT. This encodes CSVPGGGEKLFF.

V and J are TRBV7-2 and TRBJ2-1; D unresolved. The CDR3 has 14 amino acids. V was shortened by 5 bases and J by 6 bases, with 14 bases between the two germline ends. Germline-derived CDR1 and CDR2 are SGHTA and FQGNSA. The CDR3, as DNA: TGTGCCAGCAGCACCAGACCGGTCCCCAATGAGCAGTTCTTC. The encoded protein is CASSTRPVPNEQFF.

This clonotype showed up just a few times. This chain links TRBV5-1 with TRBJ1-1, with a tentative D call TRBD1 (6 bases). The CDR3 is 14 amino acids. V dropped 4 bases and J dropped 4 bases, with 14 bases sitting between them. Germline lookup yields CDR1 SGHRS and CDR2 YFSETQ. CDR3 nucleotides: TGCGCCAGCAGCAGAAGCCGGGACACCACTGAAGCTTTCTTT. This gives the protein CASSRSRDTTEAFF.

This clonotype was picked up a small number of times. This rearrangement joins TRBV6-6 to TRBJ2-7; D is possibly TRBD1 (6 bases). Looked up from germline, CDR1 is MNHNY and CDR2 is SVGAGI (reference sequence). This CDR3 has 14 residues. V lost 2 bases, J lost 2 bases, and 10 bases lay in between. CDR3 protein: CASSYRQEAYEQYF. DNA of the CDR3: TGTGCCAGCAGTTACCGACAGGAGGCCTACGAGCAGTACTTC.

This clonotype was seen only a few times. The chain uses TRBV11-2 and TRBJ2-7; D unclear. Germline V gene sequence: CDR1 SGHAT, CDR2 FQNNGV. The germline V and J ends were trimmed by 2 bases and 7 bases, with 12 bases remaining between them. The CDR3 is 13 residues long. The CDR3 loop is CASSLHKKGEQYF. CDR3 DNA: TGTGCCAGCAGCTTACATAAGAAAGGGGAGCAGTACTTC.

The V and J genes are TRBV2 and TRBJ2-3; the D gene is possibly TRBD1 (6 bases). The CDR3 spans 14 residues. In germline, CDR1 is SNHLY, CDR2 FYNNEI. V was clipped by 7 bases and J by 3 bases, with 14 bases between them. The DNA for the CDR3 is TGTGCCAGCAAAAGGGACATGGGTACAGATACGCAGTATTTT. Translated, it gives CASKRDMGTDTQYF.

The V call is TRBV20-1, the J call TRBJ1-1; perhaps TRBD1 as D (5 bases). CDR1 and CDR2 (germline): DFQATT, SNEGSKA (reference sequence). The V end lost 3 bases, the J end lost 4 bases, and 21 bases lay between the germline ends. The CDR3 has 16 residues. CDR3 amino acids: CSARGGFGTRGTEAFF. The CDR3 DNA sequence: TGCAGTGCTAGGGGGGGTTTCGGTACCCGGGGCACTGAAGCTTTCTTT.

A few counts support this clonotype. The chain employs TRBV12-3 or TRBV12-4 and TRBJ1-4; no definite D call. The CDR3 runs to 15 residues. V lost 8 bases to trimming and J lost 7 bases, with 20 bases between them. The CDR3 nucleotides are TGTGCCAGCCGAAGAGGCCTGCAACGTGGTGAAAAACTGTTTTTT. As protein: CASRRGLQRGEKLFF.

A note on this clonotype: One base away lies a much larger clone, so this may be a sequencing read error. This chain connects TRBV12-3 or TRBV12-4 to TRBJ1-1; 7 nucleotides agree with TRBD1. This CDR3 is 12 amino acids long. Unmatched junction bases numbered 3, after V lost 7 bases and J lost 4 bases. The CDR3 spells CASIYRGTEAFF. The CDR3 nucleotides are TGTGCCAGCATCTACAGGGGCACTGAAGCTTTCTTT.

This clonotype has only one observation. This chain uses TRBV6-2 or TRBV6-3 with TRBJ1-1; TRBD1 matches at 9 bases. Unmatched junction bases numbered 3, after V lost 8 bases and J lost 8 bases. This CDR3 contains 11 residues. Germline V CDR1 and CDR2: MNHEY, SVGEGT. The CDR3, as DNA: TGTGCCAGCGGGGACAGGGAAGAAGCTTTCTTT. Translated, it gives CASGDREEAFF.

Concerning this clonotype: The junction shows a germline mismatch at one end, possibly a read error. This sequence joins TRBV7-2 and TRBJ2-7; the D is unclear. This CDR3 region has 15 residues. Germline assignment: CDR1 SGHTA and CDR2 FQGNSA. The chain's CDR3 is CASSLRSERPYERYF. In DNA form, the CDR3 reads TGTGCCAGCAGCTTAAGGTCTGAGCGCCCCTACGAGCGGTACTTC.

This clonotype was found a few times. The CDR3 spells CASSLFGRKKAVDTQYF. Here the CDR3 DNA reads TGTGCCAGCAGCTTATTTGGACGGAAAAAGGCGGTTGATACGCAGTATTTT. The rearrangement links TRBV7-3 to TRBJ2-3; D not resolved. V shed 2 bases and J shed 6 bases, with 21 bases lying between them. CDR1 is SGHTA, CDR2 FQGTGA, per germline. The CDR3 runs to 17 residues.

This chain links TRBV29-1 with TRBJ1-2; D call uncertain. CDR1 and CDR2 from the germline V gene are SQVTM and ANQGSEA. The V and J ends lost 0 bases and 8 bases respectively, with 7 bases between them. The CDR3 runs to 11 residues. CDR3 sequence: CSVEERKGYTF. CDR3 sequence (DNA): TGCAGCGTTGAAGAACGTAAAGGCTACACCTTC. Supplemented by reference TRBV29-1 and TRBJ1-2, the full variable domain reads SAVISQKPSRDICQRGTSLTIQCQVDSQVTMMFWYRQQPGQSLTLIATANQGSEATYESGFVIDKFPISRPNLTFSTLTVSNMSPEDSSIYLCSVEERKGYTFGSGTRLTVV.

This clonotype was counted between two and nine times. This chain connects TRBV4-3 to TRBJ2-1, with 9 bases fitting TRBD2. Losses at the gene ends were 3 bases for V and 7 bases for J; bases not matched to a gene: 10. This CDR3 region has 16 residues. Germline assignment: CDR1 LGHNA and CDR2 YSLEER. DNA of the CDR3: TGCGCCAGCAGCCATTTGACTAGCGGCAAACCAAATGAGCAGTTCTTC. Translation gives CASSHLTSGKPNEQFF.

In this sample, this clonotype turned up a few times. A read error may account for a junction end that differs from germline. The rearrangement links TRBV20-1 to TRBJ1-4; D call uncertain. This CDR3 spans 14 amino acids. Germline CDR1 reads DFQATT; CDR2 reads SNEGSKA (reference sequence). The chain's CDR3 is CGARLQATNEKLFF. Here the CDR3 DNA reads TGCGGTGCTCGGCTACAAGCAACTAATGAAAAACTGTTTTTT.

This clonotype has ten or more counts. The CDR3 nucleotides are TGCAGTGCTAGAGATCACACTGAAGCTTTCTTT. Encoded protein: CSARDHTEAFF. V usage is TRBV20-1 and J usage is TRBJ1-1; no definite D call. Deletions cut 0 bases from V and 3 bases from J, with 2 bases between. Germline V gene sequence: CDR1 DFQATT, CDR2 SNEGSKA (reference sequence). The CDR3 sequence is 11 residues long.

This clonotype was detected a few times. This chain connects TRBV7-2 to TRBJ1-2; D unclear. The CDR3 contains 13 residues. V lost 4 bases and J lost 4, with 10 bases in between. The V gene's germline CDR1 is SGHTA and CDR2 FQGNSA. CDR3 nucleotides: TGTGCCAGCAGCTCCCTAGGGCCCTATGGCTACACCTTC. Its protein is CASSSLGPYGYTF.